This TCR beta chain comes out of a study of T-cell reconstitution after alpha-beta-depleted transplantation in children. CDR3 length: 15 residues. Germline-derived CDR1 and CDR2 are GTSNPN and SVGIG (reference sequence). With 3 bases removed from V and 2 bases from J, the gap between germline ends came to 16 bases. This clonotype turned up a few times. It was with unique molecular identifiers that the TCRbeta library was prepared. TCRdb used MiXCR to reprocess the PCR reads, holding one entry per CDR3 protein. The profile covers fewer than 120,000 distinct CDR3 sequences, with approximately 10% appearing a single time and 8% taken by the ten largest.

The origin of this receptor is a human donor who donated a stem cell graft to a child with acute lymphoblastic leukemia. The chain combines TRBV30 with TRBJ1-1; tentative D call: TRBD1 (6 bases). Material: PBMCs from the stem cell graft donor, obtained from the stem cell graft. The CDR3 protein is CAWRPKDSGNTEAFF. The CDR3, as DNA: TGTGCCTGGAGACCTAAGGACAGTGGCAACACTGAAGCTTTCTTT.